Below, 27 T cell receptor beta chains from the same sample are listed, as sequenced in a study of regulatory T cells in long-lasting Graves disease (dated by TCRdb to the early 2020s). The time point label of this sample denotes: newly diagnosed GD, antithyroid drugs for less than 3 months. RNA was extracted from PBMCs in TRIzol for both TCR sequencing and RNA sequencing. The library relied on multiplex PCR. Sequenced on an Illumina HiSeq 4000. TCR beta libraries were built with iRepertoire HTBI primers and Arm-PCR amplification of CDR3 regions. The public sequencing data were trimmed at Q25 with fastp and processed into clonotypes with MiXCR by TCRdb, which kept only in-frame beta chains. Every CDR3 protein is listed once, alongside the most common genes and DNA of its rows. The sample table records over 200,000 distinct CDR3 sequences; around 20% of these occur just once. The ten largest make up 22% of the sample.

The sequenced sample was peripheral blood mononuclear cells (PBMCs), obtained at new diagnosis, from a patient treated with antithyroid drugs. The receptors shown here come from a female donor with Graves disease.

The sample holds many counts of this clonotype. This rearrangement joins TRBV7-2 to TRBJ2-1, with TRBD2 identical over 8 bases. The ends lost 5 bases at V and 12 bases at J; junction bases unmatched: 6. The CDR3 is 12 residues long. CDR1 is SGHTA, CDR2 FQGNSA, per germline. CDR3 nucleotides: TGTGCCAGCAGCCCCATAGCGGGAACGCAGTTCTTC. Residues: CASSPIAGTQFF.

In this sample, this clonotype turned up once. The chain is built from TRBV7-2 and TRBJ2-1; D is tentatively TRBD1 or TRBD2 (5 bases each). V lost 0 bases and J lost 2, with 17 bases in between. Per the germline V gene, CDR1 is SGHTA and CDR2 is FQGNSA. The CDR3 spans 18 residues. CDR3 DNA sequence: TGTGCCAGCAGCTTAGCCTCGCCAGGTGAGGGACCCTACAATGAGCAGTTCTTC. Encoded protein: CASSLASPGEGPYNEQFF.

This clonotype has at least ten counts. The V call is TRBV19, the J call TRBJ1-4; no firm D call. CDR1 is LNHDA, CDR2 SQIVND, per germline (reference sequence). V was pared by 6 bases and J by 8 bases, with 16 bases between. The length of the CDR3 is 14 residues. The CDR3 here is CASRNNGEEEKLFF. Here the CDR3 DNA reads TGTGCCAGTAGAAACAACGGGGAGGAAGAAAAACTGTTTTTT.

This clonotype has at least ten counts. This chain connects TRBV6-9 to TRBJ1-2; TRBD1 might be the D (5 bases). Trimming shortened V by 3 bases and J by 2 bases, and 16 bases separated the two germline ends. This CDR3 spans 16 amino acids. Germline V gene lookup returns CDR1 MNHGY and CDR2 SVAAGI. The CDR3 nucleotides read TGTGCCAGCAGTTACCCGGTCCCCGGGGCGAACTATGGCTACACCTTC. Protein: CASSYPVPGANYGYTF.

This clonotype has only a few counts. The chain combines TRBV19 with TRBJ2-6; 8 bases match TRBD2. Germline V gene sequence: CDR1 LNHDA, CDR2 SQIVND (reference sequence). Unmatched junction bases numbered 14, after V lost 4 bases and J lost 0 bases. The CDR3 length is 20 residues. The chain's CDR3 is CASSNHREGGPYSGANVLTF. CDR3 sequence (DNA): TGTGCCAGTAGTAATCATCGGGAGGGGGGGCCCTACTCTGGGGCCAACGTCCTGACTTTC. Drawing the rest from reference TRBV19 and TRBJ2-6, the complete variable domain is DGGITQSPKYLFRKEGQNVTLSCEQNLNHDAMYWYRQDPGQGLRLIYYSQIVNDFQKGDIAEGYSVSREKKESFPLTVTSAQKNPTAFYLCASSNHREGGPYSGANVLTFGAGSRLTVL.

This clonotype was recorded at least ten times. The V gene is TRBV2, the J gene TRBJ2-1, with TRBD2 matching over 7 bases. The CDR3 is 15 amino acids. CDR1 is SNHLY and CDR2 is FYNNEI in the germline V gene. V shed 6 bases, J shed 6 bases, and the junction held 11 bases outside the gene matches. CDR3 residues: CASREFAGVGNEQFF. For the CDR3, the DNA is TGTGCCAGCAGGGAGTTCGCGGGAGTTGGCAATGAGCAGTTCTTC.

The chain has TRBV15 and TRBJ1-1, with D possibly matching TRBD1 (6 bases). Germline lookup yields CDR1 LNHNV and CDR2 YYDKDF (reference sequence). V shed 8 bases and J shed 5 bases, with 15 bases lying between them. The CDR3 is 13 amino acids. CDR3 DNA: TGTGCCACCTCCCTCAGGGGCGCGACTGAAGCTTTCTTT. It specifies CATSLRGATEAFF. The full variable domain, in which reference TRBV15 and TRBJ1-1 provide the parts outside the CDR3, is DAMVIQNPRYQVTQFGKPVTLSCSQTLNHNVMYWYQQKSSQAPKLLFHYYDKDFNNEADTPDNFQSRRPNTSFCFLDIRSPGLGDTAMYLCATSLRGATEAFFGQGTRLTVV.

The table lists this clonotype with many counts. The genes are TRBV29-1 and TRBJ1-1, with D possibly being TRBD1 (5 bases). V lost 3 bases and J lost 3, with 11 bases in between. The germline V gene has CDR1 SQVTM and CDR2 ANQGSEA. CDR3 size: 13 residues. The CDR3: CSVDPGKYTEAFF. The CDR3 bases are TGCAGCGTTGACCCAGGGAAGTACACTGAAGCTTTCTTT.

The chain links TRBV15 to TRBJ1-1, with D tentatively TRBD1 (6 bases). Per germline, CDR1 LNHNV and CDR2 YYDKDF (reference sequence). The CDR3 loop spans 16 amino acids. Trimming removed 5 bases from V and 1 base from J, with 17 bases in between. The CDR3 region has the DNA TGTGCCACCAGCGTCGGTGTTCAGGGGTCGAACACTGAAGCTTTCTTT. Its translation: CATSVGVQGSNTEAFF.

This clonotype has at least ten counts. The chain couples TRBV20-1 to TRBJ1-4, with a tentative D call TRBD1 (6 bases). Germline V lookup: CDR1 DFQATT, CDR2 SNEGSKA (reference sequence). Trimming shortened V by 4 bases and J by 8 bases, and 23 bases separated the two germline ends. This CDR3 comprises 16 residues. The CDR3 is CSAKEWGMGGGEKLFF. CDR3 coding DNA: TGCAGTGCTAAAGAATGGGGCATGGGAGGGGGGGAAAAACTGTTTTTT.

This clonotype was seen at least ten times. This chain links TRBV7-2 with TRBJ1-2; D may be TRBD1 (6 bases). Germline assignment: CDR1 SGHTA and CDR2 FQGNSA. The V and J ends lost 1 base and 3 bases respectively, with 12 bases between them. The CDR3 extends over 15 amino acids. This CDR3 is CASSLVSGADYGYTF. CDR3 in DNA: TGTGCCAGCAGCTTAGTATCGGGGGCGGACTATGGCTACACCTTC.

This clonotype was found many times. One junction end does not reproduce the germline sequence, and a read error may be involved. The chain joins TRBV7-7 to TRBJ2-1; tentative D call: TRBD1 (6 bases). The CDR3 totals 14 residues. Germline CDR1 is SSHAT and CDR2 is FNYEAQ (reference sequence). CDR3 coding DNA: TGTGCTAGCAGCTTAGTCCCAGGGGACAATGAGCAGTTCTTC. Translation: CASSLVPGDNEQFF.

This clonotype was detected ten times or more. The chain links TRBV3-1 to TRBJ1-2, with no clear D. The CDR3 is made up of 13 amino acids. Germline CDR1 LGHDT, CDR2 YNNKEL (reference sequence). The V end was cut by 0 bases, the J end by 8 bases, with 10 bases between. The CDR3 sequence is CASSQDPGLGYTF. Here the CDR3 DNA reads TGTGCCAGCAGCCAAGATCCCGGGTTAGGCTACACCTTC.

This clonotype was seen repeatedly, ten times or more. The rearrangement uses TRBV18 and TRBJ1-2; D is unresolved. V lost 2 bases, J lost 0 bases, and 10 bases lay in between. Per germline, CDR1 KGHSH and CDR2 LQKENI. The CDR3 covers 15 residues. Here the CDR3 reads CASSPERGSNYGYTF. The CDR3 region has the DNA TGTGCCAGCTCACCAGAGCGCGGTTCTAACTATGGCTACACCTTC. The entire variable domain, with the rest obtained from reference TRBV18 and TRBJ1-2, is as follows: NAGVMQNPRHLVRRRGQEARLRCSPMKGHSHVYWYRQLPEEGLKFMVYLQKENIIDESGMPKERFSAEFPKEGPSILRIQQVVRGDSAAYFCASSPERGSNYGYTFGSGTRLTVV.

In its sample, this clonotype was seen many times. The chain couples TRBV12-3 or TRBV12-4 to TRBJ1-1, with 7 bases aligning to TRBD1. With V trimmed by 6 bases and J by 4 bases, 2 bases remained unmatched. The CDR3 covers 12 residues. The CDR3 nucleotides read TGTGCCAGCAGGACAGGGCCCACTGAAGCTTTCTTT. Protein product: CASRTGPTEAFF.

This chain joins TRBV6-1 and TRBJ2-7; 9 bases align to TRBD1. Germline CDR1 and CDR2: MNHNS and SASEGT. The V gene end was trimmed by 7 bases and the J gene end by 4 bases; junction bases not matched to a gene: 8. The CDR3 contains 14 residues. The DNA of the CDR3 is TGTGCCAGCAACAACCCCGGACAGGGGTACGAGCAGTACTTC. Its translation is CASNNPGQGYEQYF.

This clonotype was seen only a few times. V and J are TRBV6-1 and TRBJ2-7; D gene unclear. Germline V gene data show CDR1 as MNHNS and CDR2 as SASEGT. The length of the CDR3 is 13 residues. V lost 2 bases and J 6 bases, leaving 11 bases between the germline ends. The CDR3 sequence is CASSEIEPREQYF. The CDR3 nucleotides are TGTGCCAGCAGTGAAATCGAGCCGCGCGAGCAGTACTTC.

This clonotype was found many times. The chain carries TRBV19 and TRBJ2-1; 8 nucleotides align to TRBD2. Germline trimming cut 7 bases from V and 0 bases from J; bases unmatched to any gene: 5. Germline CDR1 reads LNHDA; CDR2 reads SQIVND (reference sequence). The CDR3 is 15 amino acids. CDR3 nucleotide sequence: TGTGCCAGTATGAAGAGCGGGAGCTCCTACAATGAGCAGTTCTTC. Translated: CASMKSGSSYNEQFF. Full variable domain (rest looked up from reference TRBV19 and TRBJ2-1): DGGITQSPKYLFRKEGQNVTLSCEQNLNHDAMYWYRQDPGQGLRLIYYSQIVNDFQKGDIAEGYSVSREKKESFPLTVTSAQKNPTAFYLCASMKSGSSYNEQFFGPGTRLTVL.

This clonotype was detected ten times or more. This chain uses TRBV12-5 with TRBJ1-1; D remains ambiguous. This CDR3 region has 14 residues. V was trimmed by 2 bases and J by 1 base, leaving 8 bases between them. The germline gives CDR1 LGHNT, CDR2 FRNRAP. Here the CDR3 DNA reads TGTGCTAGTGGTTTGAGGGCAGGGAACACTGAAGCTTTCTTT. It encodes CASGLRAGNTEAFF.

Concerning this clonotype itself: A read error may be the cause here, since a much bigger clone is one base away. The chain carries TRBV7-8 and TRBJ1-2; D might be TRBD1 (5 bases). Trimming stripped 5 bases from V and 3 bases from J, with 16 bases between. Germline values: CDR1 SGHVS, CDR2 FQNEAQ. The CDR3 consists of 15 residues. CDR3 in amino acids: CASSLGLQTDYGYTF. The CDR3 nucleotides are TGTGCCAGCAGCCTAGGCCTACAGACAGACTATGGCTACACCTTC.

V is TRBV5-6 and J is TRBJ1-2; D is undetermined. The germline gives CDR1 SGHDT, CDR2 YYEEEE. Trimming shortened V by 1 base and J by 4 bases, and 17 bases separated the two germline ends. The CDR3 totals 16 residues. The CDR3 here is CASSLRVTGRGYGYTF. The CDR3 DNA reads as TGTGCCAGCAGCTTGAGGGTGACGGGAAGAGGCTATGGCTACACCTTC.

This clonotype appeared many times. The V gene is TRBV12-3 or TRBV12-4, the J gene TRBJ1-4; D is perhaps TRBD1 (6 bases). V gave up 6 bases and J gave up 4 bases, with 12 bases separating them. The CDR3 covers 14 residues. CDR3 bases: TGTGCCAGCAGGGCGACAGGTGTTAATGAAAAACTGTTTTTT. This gives the protein CASRATGVNEKLFF.

This clonotype was found many times. The V call is TRBV7-2, the J call TRBJ2-3; D not certain. Germline CDR1 SGHTA, CDR2 FQGNSA. V was clipped by 5 bases and J by 0 bases, with 15 bases between them. The CDR3 runs 16 residues. In DNA, the CDR3 is TGTGCCAGCAGCCCCCGGCTGGGCTCCAGCACAGATACGCAGTATTTT. This encodes CASSPRLGSSTDTQYF.

This clonotype has a handful of counts. V and J are TRBV24-1 and TRBJ1-2; D unresolved. Trimming stripped 7 bases from V and 0 bases from J, with 5 bases between. Germline V gives CDR1 KGHDR, CDR2 SFDVKD. The length of the CDR3 is 12 residues. The CDR3 region has the DNA TGTGCCACCAGCAATTCTAACTATGGCTACACCTTC. This sequence encodes CATSNSNYGYTF.

The V and J genes are TRBV7-2 and TRBJ2-1, with D possibly TRBD2 on 5 matching bases. The V end lost 5 bases, the J end lost 9 bases, and 14 bases lay between the germline ends. Germline values: CDR1 SGHTA, CDR2 FQGNSA. This CDR3 has 13 amino acids. Written as DNA, the CDR3 is TGTGCCAGCAGCCCGGACTCGCTTCCTGAGCAGTTCTTC. Its protein is CASSPDSLPEQFF.

This clonotype occurred many times. The rearrangement uses TRBV7-9 and TRBJ2-7; D uncertain. The V gene lost 5 bases and the J gene lost 2 bases, with 13 bases spanning the gap. The CDR3 covers 14 residues. The V gene's germline CDR1 is SEHNR and CDR2 FQNEAQ (reference sequence). The CDR3 sequence: CASSPTFRTYEQYF. The CDR3 DNA is TGTGCCAGCAGCCCAACCTTCCGGACCTACGAGCAGTACTTC.

This clonotype was detected ten times or more. The V and J genes are TRBV24-1 and TRBJ2-5; 10 positions agree with TRBD2. This CDR3 contains 15 residues. CDR1 is KGHDR and CDR2 is SFDVKD in the germline V gene. The trim removed 5 bases at V and 5 bases at J, leaving 7 bases unmatched. CDR3 bases: TGTGCCACCAGTGGGTCTAGCGGGAGAGTGGAGACCCAGTACTTC. Residues: CATSGSSGRVETQYF.